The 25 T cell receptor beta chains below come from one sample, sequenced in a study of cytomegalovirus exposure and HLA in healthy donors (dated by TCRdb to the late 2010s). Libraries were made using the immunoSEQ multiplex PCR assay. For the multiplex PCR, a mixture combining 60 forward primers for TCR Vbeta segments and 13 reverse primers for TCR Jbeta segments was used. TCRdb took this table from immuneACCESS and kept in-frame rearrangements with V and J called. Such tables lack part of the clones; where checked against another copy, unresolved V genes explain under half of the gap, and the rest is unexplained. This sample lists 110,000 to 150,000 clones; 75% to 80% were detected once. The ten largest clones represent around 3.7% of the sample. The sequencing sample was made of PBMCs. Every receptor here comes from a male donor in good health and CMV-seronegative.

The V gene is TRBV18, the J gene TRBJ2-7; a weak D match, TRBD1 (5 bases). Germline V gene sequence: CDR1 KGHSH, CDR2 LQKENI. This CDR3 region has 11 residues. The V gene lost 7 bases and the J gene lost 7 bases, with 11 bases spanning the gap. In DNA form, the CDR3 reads TGTGCCAGCTTTGAAGGGGTGGAGCAGTACTTC. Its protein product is CASFEGVEQYF.

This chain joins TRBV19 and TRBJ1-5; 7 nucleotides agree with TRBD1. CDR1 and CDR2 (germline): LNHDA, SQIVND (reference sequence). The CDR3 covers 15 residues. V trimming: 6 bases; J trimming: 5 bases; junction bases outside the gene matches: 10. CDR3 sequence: CASRRQGAGDQPQHF. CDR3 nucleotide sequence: TGTGCCAGTAGAAGACAGGGTGCTGGCGATCAGCCCCAGCATTTT.

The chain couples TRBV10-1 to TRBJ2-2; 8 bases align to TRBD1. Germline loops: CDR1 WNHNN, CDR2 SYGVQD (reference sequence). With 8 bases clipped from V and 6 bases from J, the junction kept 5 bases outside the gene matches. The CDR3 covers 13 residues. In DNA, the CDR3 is TGCGCCAGCTCGACAGGGGAGGCCGGGGAGCTGTTTTTT. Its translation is CASSTGEAGELFF.

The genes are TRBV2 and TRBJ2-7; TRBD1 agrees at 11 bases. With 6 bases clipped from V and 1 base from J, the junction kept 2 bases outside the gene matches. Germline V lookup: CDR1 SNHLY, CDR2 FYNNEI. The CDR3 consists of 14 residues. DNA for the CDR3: TGTGCCAGCAGCGGGACAGGGGGTTCCTACGAGCAGTACTTC. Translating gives CASSGTGGSYEQYF.

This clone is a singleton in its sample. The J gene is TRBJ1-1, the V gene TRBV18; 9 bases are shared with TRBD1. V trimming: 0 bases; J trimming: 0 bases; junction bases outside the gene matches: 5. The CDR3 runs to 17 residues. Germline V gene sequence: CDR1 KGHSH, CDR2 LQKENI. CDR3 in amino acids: CASSPPTGGRMNTEAFF. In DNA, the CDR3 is TGTGCCAGCTCACCACCGACAGGGGGGCGCATGAACACTGAAGCTTTCTTT. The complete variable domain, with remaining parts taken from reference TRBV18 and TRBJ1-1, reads NAGVMQNPRHLVRRRGQEARLRCSPMKGHSHVYWYRQLPEEGLKFMVYLQKENIIDESGMPKERFSAEFPKEGPSILRIQQVVRGDSAAYFCASSPPTGGRMNTEAFFGQGTRLTVV.

The CDR3 DNA reads as TGTGCCAGCAGCGTAGGGCCCGGGACTGAAGCTTTCTTT. As protein: CASSVGPGTEAFF. The V call is TRBV9, the J call TRBJ1-1; D is unclear. Trimming stripped 0 bases from V and 5 bases from J, with 8 bases between. The V gene's germline CDR1 is SGDLS and CDR2 YYNGEE. The CDR3 has 13 amino acids.

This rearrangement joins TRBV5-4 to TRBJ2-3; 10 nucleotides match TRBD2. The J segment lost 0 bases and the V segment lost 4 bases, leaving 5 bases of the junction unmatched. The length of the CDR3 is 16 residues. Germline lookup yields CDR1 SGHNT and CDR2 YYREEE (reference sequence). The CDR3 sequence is CASSPIAGGSTDTQYF. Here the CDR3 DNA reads TGTGCCAGCAGCCCCATAGCGGGGGGCAGCACAGATACGCAGTATTTT. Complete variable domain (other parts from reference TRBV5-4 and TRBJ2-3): ETGVTQSPTHLIKTRGQQVTLRCSSQSGHNTVSWYQQALGQGPQFIFQYYREEENGRGNFPPRFSGLQFPNYSSELNVNALELDDSALYLCASSPIAGGSTDTQYFGPGTRLTVL.

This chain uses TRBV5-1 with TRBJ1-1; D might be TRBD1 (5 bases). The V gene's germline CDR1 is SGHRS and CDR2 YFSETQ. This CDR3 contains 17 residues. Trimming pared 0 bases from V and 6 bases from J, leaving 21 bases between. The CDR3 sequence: CASSLVGGSVGRAEAFF. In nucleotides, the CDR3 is TGCGCCAGCAGCTTGGTCGGGGGGTCGGTAGGGCGGGCTGAAGCTTTCTTT. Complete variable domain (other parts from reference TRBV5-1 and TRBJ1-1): KAGVTQTPRYLIKTRGQQVTLSCSPISGHRSVSWYQQTPGQGLQFLFEYFSETQRNKGNFPGRFSGRQFSNSRSEMNVSTLELGDSALYLCASSLVGGSVGRAEAFFGQGTRLTVV.

The CDR3 region is CAWKAPGAGWAQYF. The CDR3, as DNA: TGTGCCTGGAAAGCCCCGGGAGCCGGCTGGGCCCAGTACTTC. V is TRBV30 and J is TRBJ2-5, with D possibly TRBD2 on 6 matching bases. The CDR3 covers 14 residues. The V end was cut by 4 bases, the J end by 9 bases, with 21 bases between. Germline V gene sequence: CDR1 GTSNPN, CDR2 SVGIG (reference sequence).

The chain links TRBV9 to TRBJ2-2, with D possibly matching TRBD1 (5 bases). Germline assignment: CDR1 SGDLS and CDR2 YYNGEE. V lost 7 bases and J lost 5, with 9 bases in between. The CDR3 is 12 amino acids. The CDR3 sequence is CASDRGTGELFF. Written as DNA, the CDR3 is TGTGCCAGCGATAGGGGAACCGGGGAGCTGTTTTTT.

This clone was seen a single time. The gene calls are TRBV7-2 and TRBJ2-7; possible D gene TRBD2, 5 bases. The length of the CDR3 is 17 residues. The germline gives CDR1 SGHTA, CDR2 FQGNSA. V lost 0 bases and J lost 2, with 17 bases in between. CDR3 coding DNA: TGTGCCAGCAGCTTAGCGCTGCATCCGGGGTCAGCCTACGAGCAGTACTTC. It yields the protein CASSLALHPGSAYEQYF.

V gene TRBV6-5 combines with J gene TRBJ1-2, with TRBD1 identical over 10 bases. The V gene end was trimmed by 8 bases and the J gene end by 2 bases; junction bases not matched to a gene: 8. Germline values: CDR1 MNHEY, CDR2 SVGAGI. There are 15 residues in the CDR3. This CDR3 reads CASRRTGGKNYGYTF. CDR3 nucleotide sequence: TGTGCCAGCCGGCGGACAGGGGGGAAAAACTATGGCTACACCTTC.

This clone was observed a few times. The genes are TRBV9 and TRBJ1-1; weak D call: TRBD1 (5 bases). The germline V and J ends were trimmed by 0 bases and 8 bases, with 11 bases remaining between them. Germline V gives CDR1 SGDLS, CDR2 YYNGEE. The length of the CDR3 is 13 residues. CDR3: CASSVGDRTEAFF. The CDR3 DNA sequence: TGTGCCAGCAGCGTAGGAGACAGAACCGAAGCTTTCTTT.

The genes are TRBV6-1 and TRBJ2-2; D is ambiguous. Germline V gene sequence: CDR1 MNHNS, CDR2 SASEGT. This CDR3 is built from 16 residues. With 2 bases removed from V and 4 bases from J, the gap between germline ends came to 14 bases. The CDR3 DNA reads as TGTGCCAGCAGTGAACTTGTGGGCGCCTCCACCGGGGAGCTGTTTTTT. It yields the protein CASSELVGASTGELFF.

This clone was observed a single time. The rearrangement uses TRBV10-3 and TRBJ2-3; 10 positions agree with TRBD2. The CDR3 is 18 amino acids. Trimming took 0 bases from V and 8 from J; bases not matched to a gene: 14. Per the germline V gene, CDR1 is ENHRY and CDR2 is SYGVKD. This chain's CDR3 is CAISESSSASGGMGTQYF. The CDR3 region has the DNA TGTGCCATCAGTGAGTCCAGTTCAGCTAGCGGGGGTATGGGTACGCAGTATTTT.

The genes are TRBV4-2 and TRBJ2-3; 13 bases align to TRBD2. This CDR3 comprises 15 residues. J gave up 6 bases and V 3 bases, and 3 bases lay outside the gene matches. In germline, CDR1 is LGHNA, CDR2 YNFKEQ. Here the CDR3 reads CASSQGLAGLDTQYF. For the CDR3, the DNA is TGTGCCAGCAGCCAGGGACTAGCGGGATTGGATACGCAGTATTTT.

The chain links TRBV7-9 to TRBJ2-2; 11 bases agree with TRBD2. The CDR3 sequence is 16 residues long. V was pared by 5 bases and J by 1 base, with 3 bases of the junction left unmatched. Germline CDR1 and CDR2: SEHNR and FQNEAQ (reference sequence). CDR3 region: CASSVTSGGNTGELFF. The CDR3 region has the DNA TGTGCCAGCAGCGTTACTAGCGGGGGGAACACCGGGGAGCTGTTTTTT.

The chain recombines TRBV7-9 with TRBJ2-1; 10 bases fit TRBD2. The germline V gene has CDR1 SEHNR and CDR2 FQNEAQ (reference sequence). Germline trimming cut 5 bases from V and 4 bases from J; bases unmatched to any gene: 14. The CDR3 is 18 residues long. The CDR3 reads CASSPPPLLAGTYNEQFF. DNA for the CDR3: TGTGCCAGCAGCCCGCCTCCCTTACTAGCGGGAACTTACAATGAGCAGTTCTTC.

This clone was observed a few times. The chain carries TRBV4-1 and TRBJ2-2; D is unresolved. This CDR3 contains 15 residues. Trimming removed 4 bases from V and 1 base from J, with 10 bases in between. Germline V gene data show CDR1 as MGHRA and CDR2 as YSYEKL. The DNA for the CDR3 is TGCGCCAGCAGCCCCAATGCCGGGAACACCGGGGAGCTGTTTTTT. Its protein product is CASSPNAGNTGELFF.

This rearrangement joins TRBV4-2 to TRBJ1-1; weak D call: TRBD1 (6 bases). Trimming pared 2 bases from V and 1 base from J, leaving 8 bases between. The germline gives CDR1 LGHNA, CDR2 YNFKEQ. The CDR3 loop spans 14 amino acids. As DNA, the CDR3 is TGTGCCAGCAGCCAACTGGACAGGAACACTGAAGCTTTCTTT. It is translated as CASSQLDRNTEAFF.

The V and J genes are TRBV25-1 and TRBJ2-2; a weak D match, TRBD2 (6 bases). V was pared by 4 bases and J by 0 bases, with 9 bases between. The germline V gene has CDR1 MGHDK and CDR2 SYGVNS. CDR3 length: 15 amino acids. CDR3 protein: CASSGDSANTGELFF. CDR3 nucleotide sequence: TGTGCCAGCAGTGGGGACTCTGCGAACACCGGGGAGCTGTTTTTT.

CDR3 sequence (DNA): TGTGCCAGCAGTCCCCTGGACAGGGGCGAATCCTATAATTCACCCCTCCACTTT. It translates to CASSPLDRGESYNSPLHF. The chain has TRBV28 and TRBJ1-6; 9 nucleotides align to TRBD1. CDR1 MDHEN and CDR2 SYDVKM come from the germline V gene. V lost 5 bases and J lost 1; bases outside the gene matches: 9. CDR3 length: 18 amino acids.

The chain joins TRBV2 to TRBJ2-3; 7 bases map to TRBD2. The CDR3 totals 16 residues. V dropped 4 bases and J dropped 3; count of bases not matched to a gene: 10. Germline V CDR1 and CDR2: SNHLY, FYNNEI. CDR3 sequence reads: CASSVSGNTRTDTQYF. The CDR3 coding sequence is TGTGCCAGCAGTGTCAGCGGGAATACAAGAACAGATACGCAGTATTTT. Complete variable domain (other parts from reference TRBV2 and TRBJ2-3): EPEVTQTPSHQVTQMGQEVILRCVPISNHLYFYWYRQILGQKVEFLVSFYNNEISEKSEIFDDQFSVERPDGSNFTLKIRSTKLEDSAMYFCASSVSGNTRTDTQYFGPGTRLTVL.

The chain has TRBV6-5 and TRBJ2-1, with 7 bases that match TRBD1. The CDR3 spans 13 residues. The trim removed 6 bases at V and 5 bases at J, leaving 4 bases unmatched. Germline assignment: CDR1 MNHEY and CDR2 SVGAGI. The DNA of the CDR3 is TGTGCCAGCAGACGACAGGGAAACAATGAGCAGTTCTTC. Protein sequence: CASRRQGNNEQFF.

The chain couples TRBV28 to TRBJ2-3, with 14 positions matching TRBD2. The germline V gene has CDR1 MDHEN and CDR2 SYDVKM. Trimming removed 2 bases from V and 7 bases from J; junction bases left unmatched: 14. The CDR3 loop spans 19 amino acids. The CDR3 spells CASSLPLRLAGGRTYTQYF. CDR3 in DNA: TGTGCCAGCAGTTTACCCCTTCGACTAGCGGGAGGGCGCACGTATACGCAGTATTTT.